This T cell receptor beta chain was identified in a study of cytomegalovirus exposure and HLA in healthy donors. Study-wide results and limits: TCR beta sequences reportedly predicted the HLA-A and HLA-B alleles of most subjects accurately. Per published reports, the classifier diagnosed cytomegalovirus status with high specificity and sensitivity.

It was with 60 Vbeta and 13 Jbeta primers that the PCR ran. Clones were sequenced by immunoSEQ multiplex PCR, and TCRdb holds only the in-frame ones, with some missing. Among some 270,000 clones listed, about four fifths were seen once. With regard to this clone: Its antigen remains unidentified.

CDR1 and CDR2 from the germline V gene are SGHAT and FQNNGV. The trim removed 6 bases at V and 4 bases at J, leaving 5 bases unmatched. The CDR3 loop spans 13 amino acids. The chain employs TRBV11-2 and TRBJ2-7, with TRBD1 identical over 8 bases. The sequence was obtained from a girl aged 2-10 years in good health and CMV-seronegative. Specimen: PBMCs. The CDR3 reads CASRFTGGYEQYF. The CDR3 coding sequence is TGTGCCAGCAGATTCACAGGGGGATACGAGCAGTACTTC.